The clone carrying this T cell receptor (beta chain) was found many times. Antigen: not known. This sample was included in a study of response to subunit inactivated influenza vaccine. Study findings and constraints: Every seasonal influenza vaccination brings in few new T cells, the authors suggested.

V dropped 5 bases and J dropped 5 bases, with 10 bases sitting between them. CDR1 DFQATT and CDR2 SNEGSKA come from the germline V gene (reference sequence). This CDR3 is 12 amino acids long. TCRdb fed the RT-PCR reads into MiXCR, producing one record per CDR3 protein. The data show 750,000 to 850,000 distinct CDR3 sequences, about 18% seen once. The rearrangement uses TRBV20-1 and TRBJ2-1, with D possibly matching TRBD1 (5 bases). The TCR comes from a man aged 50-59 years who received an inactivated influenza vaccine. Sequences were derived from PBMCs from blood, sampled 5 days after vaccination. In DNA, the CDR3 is TGCAGTGCTCCAGGGCAGAACAATGAGCAGTTCTTC. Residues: CSAPGQNNEQFF.